This T cell receptor (beta chain) came from a study of shared T cell receptors in the human thymus. Generated by immunoSEQ multiplex PCR, the TCRdb table keeps only in-frame clones and is missing some. The repertoire holds around 68,000 clones, with roughly 96% as singletons. J lost 7 bases, V lost 7 bases, and 9 bases had no gene match. CDR3 length: 13 amino acids. Germline loops: CDR1 MGHRA, CDR2 YSYEKL. This sequence was found in a human donor. The chain joins TRBV4-1 to TRBJ1-1; 7 bases match TRBD1. Sequencing input: thymocytes. CDR3 amino acids: CASISDRADEAFF. The CDR3 DNA reads as TGCGCCAGCATTTCCGACAGGGCCGATGAAGCTTTCTTT.